This T cell receptor (beta chain) was recorded in a study of blood T cell repertoires in COVID-19. Study summary: The analysed material was cDNA or gDNA that came from T cells, B-cell-depleted T cells, or PBMCs.

Germline loops: CDR1 SGDLS, CDR2 YYNGEE. CDR3 length: 16 residues. V was pared by 3 bases and J by 0 bases, with 10 bases between. Authors' methods: By means of reference gene primer amplification, nucleated cell counts were estimated. Assay used: immunoSEQ multiplex PCR; TCRdb lists only in-frame clones, some missing. D and trimming were read from the DNA, whereas the V and J calls and clone size are those reported in that table. The table includes about 230,000 clones, roughly 81% detected once. Seattle's cohort entered during active infection and was followed longitudinally. The genes are TRBV9 and TRBJ1-6; a possible D gene is TRBD1 (5 bases). The TCR comes from a woman of 80 years or more with COVID-19, enrolled during active disease. The sequenced material came from peripheral blood. CDR3 loop: CASSERGSSYNSPLHF. CDR3 nucleotides: TGTGCCAGCAGCGAGCGGGGGAGCTCCTATAATTCACCCCTCCACTTT.